The next 16 T cell receptor beta chains were all read from a single sample in a study of T cell responses to AZD1222 COVID-19 vaccine. The method was immunoSEQ multiplex PCR; TCRdb's version includes in-frame clones alone and lacks a portion of them. The sample shows about 120,000 clones, around 85% of them seen only once. The source was peripheral blood, collected on day 0 of AZD1222 vaccination. These receptors all stem from an adult in good health.

The rearrangement joins TRBV7-9 to TRBJ2-2; D is ambiguous. V was cut by 4 bases and J by 6 bases, with 9 bases left in between. Germline V lookup: CDR1 SEHNR, CDR2 FQNEAQ (reference sequence). The CDR3 extends over 13 amino acids. Here the CDR3 DNA reads TGTGCCAGCAGCTCCGGGTACGCCGGGGAGCTGTTTTTT. It yields the protein CASSSGYAGELFF. Filled out from reference TRBV7-9 and TRBJ2-2, the complete variable domain reads DTGVSQNPRHKITKRGQNVTFRCDPISEHNRLYWYRQTLGQGPEFLTYFQNEAQLEKSRLLSDRFSAERPKGSFSTLEIQRTEQGDSAMYLCASSSGYAGELFFGEGSRLTVL.

This chain links TRBV28 with TRBJ1-1, with 7 positions matching TRBD1. The CDR3 runs to 12 residues. V lost 6 bases, J lost 7 bases, and 5 bases stayed unmatched. Per the germline V gene, CDR1 is MDHEN and CDR2 is SYDVKM. CDR3 in DNA: TGTGCCAGCAGACGGGACAGATTTGAAGCTTTCTTT. Its translation is CASRRDRFEAFF. Complete variable domain (other parts from reference TRBV28 and TRBJ1-1): DVKVTQSSRYLVKRTGEKVFLECVQDMDHENMFWYRQDPGLGLRLIYFSYDVKMKEKGDIPEGYSVSREKKERFSLILESASTNQTSMYLCASRRDRFEAFFGQGTRLTVV.

This chain links TRBV27 with TRBJ2-3; tentative D call: TRBD2 (6 bases). Germline V gene sequence: CDR1 MNHEY, CDR2 SMNVEV (reference sequence). The CDR3 runs to 16 residues. The V end lost 8 bases, the J end lost 0 bases, and 18 bases lay between the germline ends. The CDR3 DNA reads TGTGCCAGCTTTCGGGGATTGGAGGGAAGCACAGATACGCAGTATTTT. Its translation: CASFRGLEGSTDTQYF.

This rearrangement joins TRBV28 to TRBJ2-1, with TRBD2 matching 9 bases. Germline trimming cut 2 bases from V and 8 bases from J; bases unmatched to any gene: 7. Germline CDR1 reads MDHEN; CDR2 reads SYDVKM. This CDR3 spans 15 amino acids. This CDR3 reads CASSLEAGGRYEQFF. The CDR3 DNA follows: TGTGCCAGCAGTTTAGAAGCGGGAGGAAGATATGAGCAGTTCTTC.

This chain joins TRBV5-1 and TRBJ2-7; D may be TRBD1 or TRBD2 (5 bases each). The CDR3 is 15 amino acids. The germline CDR1 and CDR2 sequences are SGHRS and YFSETQ. With 4 bases removed from V and 3 bases from J, the gap between germline ends came to 17 bases. In nucleotides, the CDR3 is TGCGCCAGCAGCCAACCGGGGACGGGAAACTACGAGCAGTACTTC. Translating it yields CASSQPGTGNYEQYF.

The chain employs TRBV5-4 and TRBJ2-1, with unresolved D. Germline lookup yields CDR1 SGHNT and CDR2 YYREEE (reference sequence). The CDR3 runs 14 residues. The germline V and J ends were trimmed by 7 bases and 7 bases, with 18 bases remaining between them. The CDR3 DNA is TGTGCCAGCCAAGAGCGCCGGGCCCCGAATGAGCAGTTCTTC. The encoded protein is CASQERRAPNEQFF.

V and J are TRBV28 and TRBJ1-2; D call uncertain. CDR1 is MDHEN and CDR2 is SYDVKM in the germline V gene. Trimming stripped 4 bases from V and 3 bases from J, with 6 bases between. This CDR3 spans 12 amino acids. Here the CDR3 reads CASSYADYGYTF. CDR3 nucleotide sequence: TGTGCCAGCAGTTATGCCGACTATGGCTACACCTTC.

The chain recombines TRBV5-1 with TRBJ2-5; TRBD2 aligns across 10 bases. The CDR3 is 17 amino acids. Germline CDR1 reads SGHRS; CDR2 reads YFSETQ. V trimming: 1 base; J trimming: 2 bases; junction bases outside the gene matches: 8. CDR3 protein: CASSLRSSGSRQETQYF. The CDR3 DNA reads as TGCGCCAGCAGCTTGAGGTCTAGCGGGAGCCGACAAGAGACCCAGTACTTC.

The count of this clone is one. The CDR3 loop reads CALGGIRSYGYTF. Here the CDR3 DNA reads TGTGCCTTGGGAGGGATTCGCAGCTATGGCTACACCTTC. The genes are TRBV2 and TRBJ1-2; no reliable D call. This CDR3 has 13 amino acids. The germline V gene has CDR1 SNHLY and CDR2 FYNNEI. Trimming took off 11 bases at V and 4 bases at J, with 17 bases between the two ends.

This clone was recorded once. The chain uses TRBV19 and TRBJ2-2; 8 nucleotides match TRBD2. V gave up 4 bases and J gave up 0 bases; unmatched junction bases: 4. CDR3 size: 16 residues. Germline V CDR1 and CDR2: LNHDA, SQIVND (reference sequence). Here the CDR3 DNA reads TGTGCCAGTAGTACTCCGGGACTAGCGAACACCGGGGAGCTGTTTTTT. It codes for CASSTPGLANTGELFF.

J is TRBJ1-2 and V is TRBV5-5; 8 bases agree with TRBD1. The V segment lost 5 bases and the J segment 4 bases; nucleotides outside the gene matches: 13. From germline, CDR1 is SGHKS and CDR2 YYEKEE (reference sequence). This CDR3 has 16 residues. For the CDR3, the DNA is TGTGCCAGCAGTCTGGAATCGGGGGACAGGTGCTATGGCTACACCTTC. Translation gives CASSLESGDRCYGYTF.

This clone was observed a few times. The chain has TRBV19 and TRBJ2-1, with 12 bases identical to TRBD1. The ends lost 5 bases at V and 11 bases at J; junction bases unmatched: 10. This CDR3 is built from 15 residues. Germline CDR1 reads LNHDA; CDR2 reads SQIVND (reference sequence). CDR3 protein: CASSASRDRGPKQFF. The CDR3 bases are TGTGCCAGTAGTGCGTCCCGGGACAGGGGGCCCAAGCAGTTCTTC. The full variable domain, its missing parts supplied by reference TRBV19 and TRBJ2-1, is DGGITQSPKYLFRKEGQNVTLSCEQNLNHDAMYWYRQDPGQGLRLIYYSQIVNDFQKGDIAEGYSVSREKKESFPLTVTSAQKNPTAFYLCASSASRDRGPKQFFGPGTRLTVL.

This clone was observed once. J is TRBJ1-1 and V is TRBV18; 11 bases are a match to TRBD1. Germline V lookup: CDR1 KGHSH, CDR2 LQKENI. The CDR3 contains 14 residues. The junction had 4 bases not matched to a gene; V was cut back by 6 bases and J by 4 bases. The CDR3 DNA is TGTGCCAGCTCCAGGGACAGGGGGAGCACTGAAGCTTTCTTT. Its protein is CASSRDRGSTEAFF.

This clone was picked up a small number of times. The chain joins TRBV19 to TRBJ1-5, with 12 bases identical to TRBD1. Germline values: CDR1 LNHDA, CDR2 SQIVND (reference sequence). V lost 3 bases and J lost 7; bases outside the gene matches: 7. The CDR3 runs 16 residues. The DNA of the CDR3 is TGTGCCAGTAGTATCCCGGGACAGGGGGCGCGACAGCCCCAGCATTTT. Translation gives CASSIPGQGARQPQHF.

The chain joins TRBV5-1 to TRBJ1-6, with TRBD1 identical over 8 bases. The V gene end was trimmed by 1 base and the J gene end by 5 bases; junction bases not matched to a gene: 2. This CDR3 is 15 amino acids long. The V gene's germline CDR1 is SGHRS and CDR2 YFSETQ. The CDR3 bases are TGCGCCAGCAGCTTGTCAGGGGGCAATAATTCACCCCTCCACTTT. Translating it yields CASSLSGGNNSPLHF.

The rearrangement links TRBV3-1 (or the pseudogene TRBV3-2) to TRBJ2-1, with D hard to call. The CDR3 consists of 13 residues. Trimming removed 0 bases at V and 7 bases at J, with 7 bases between. Germline values: CDR1 LGHDT, CDR2 YNNKEL (reference sequence). The chain's CDR3 is CASSQERWNEQFF. The DNA for the CDR3 is TGTGCCAGCAGCCAAGAAAGGTGGAATGAGCAGTTCTTC.